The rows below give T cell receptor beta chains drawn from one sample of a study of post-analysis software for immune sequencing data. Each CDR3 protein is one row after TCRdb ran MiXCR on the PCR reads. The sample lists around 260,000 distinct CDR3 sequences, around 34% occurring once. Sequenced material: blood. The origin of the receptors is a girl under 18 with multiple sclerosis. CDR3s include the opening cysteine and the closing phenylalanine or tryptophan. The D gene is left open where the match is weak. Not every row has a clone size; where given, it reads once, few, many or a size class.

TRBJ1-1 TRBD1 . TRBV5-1 TGCGCCAGCCTCCCCGGGACAGGGTTGAACACTGAAGCTTTCTTT CASLPGTGLNTEAFF
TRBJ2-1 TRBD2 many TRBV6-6 TGTGCCAGCAGGCTCACTAGCGGGGGGGCCGGTGAGCAGTTCTTC CASRLTSGGAGEQFF
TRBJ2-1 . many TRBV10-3 TGTGCCATCAGTGAGTCGGGGGGGCCCTCCTACAATGAGCAGTTCTTC CAISESGGPSYNEQFF
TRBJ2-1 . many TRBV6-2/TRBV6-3 TGTGCCGGGGGGTACCGGGAGCAGTTCTTC CAGGYREQFF
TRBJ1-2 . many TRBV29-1 TGCAGCGTTGGGGGGGGCTATGGCTACACCTTC CSVGGGYGYTF
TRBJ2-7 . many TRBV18 TGTGCCAGCTCACCAATCCCGGGGGCGCTTGACGAGCAGTACTTC CASSPIPGALDEQYF
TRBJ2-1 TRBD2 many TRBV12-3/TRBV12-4 TGTGCCAGCAAGGGGACTAGGAACTACAATGAGCAGTTCTTC CASKGTRNYNEQFF
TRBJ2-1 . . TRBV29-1 TGCAGCGTTGAAGGGACATCCTCCTACAATGAGCAGTTCTTC CSVEGTSSYNEQFF
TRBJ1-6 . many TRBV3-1 TGTGCCAGCAGCCACGGACAGAGCAATTCACCCCTCCACTTT CASSHGQSNSPLHF
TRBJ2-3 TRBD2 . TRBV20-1 TGCAGTGCTAGAGTCCCCACGGCTAGCGGTTACACAGATACGCAGTATTTT CSARVPTASGYTDTQYF
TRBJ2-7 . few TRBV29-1 TGCAGCGTTGAGGCAGGTTCCTACGAGCAGTACTTC CSVEAGSYEQYF
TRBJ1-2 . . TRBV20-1 TGCAGTGCTTCGGACGGACTCTATGGCTACACCTTC CSASDGLYGYTF
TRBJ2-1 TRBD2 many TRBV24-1 TGTGCCACCAGTGACCCCCTAGCGGGAGTTGGTAAAGAGCAGTTCTTC CATSDPLAGVGKEQFF
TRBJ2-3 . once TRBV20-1 TGCAGTGCTAGAGATCGACGACAGACCACAGATACGCAGTATTTT CSARDRRQTTDTQYF
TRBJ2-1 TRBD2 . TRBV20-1 TGCAGTGCTTTGTCGCAGGCCACTAGCGGGATCTACAATGAGCAGTTCTTC CSALSQATSGIYNEQFF
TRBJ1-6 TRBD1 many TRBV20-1 TGCAGTCCAGGACAGGGCGAATCACCCCTCCACTTT CSPGQGESPLHF
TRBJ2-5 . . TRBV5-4 TGTGCCAGCAGCTTGACCGGGAGTAGAGGGACCCAGTACTTC CASSLTGSRGTQYF
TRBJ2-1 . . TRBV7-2 TGTGTCAGCAGCTTAGCGCCTTTAGGGTCCTACTCCTACAATGAGCAGTTCTTC CVSSLAPLGSYSYNEQFF
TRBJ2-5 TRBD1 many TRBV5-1 TGCGCCAGCAGTACCGGGACAGGGGGCTGGGAGACCCAGTACTTC CASSTGTGGWETQYF
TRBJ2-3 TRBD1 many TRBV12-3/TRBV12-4 TGTGCCAGCAGTCAGGGGGCGCGAGCAGATACGCAGTATTTT CASSQGARADTQYF
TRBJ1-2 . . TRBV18 TGTGCCAGCTCACCACCTAACTGGGGCGGGGATGGCTACACCTTC CASSPPNWGGDGYTF
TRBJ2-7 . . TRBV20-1 TGCAGTGCTAGCGGGGGCCCATCCTACGAGCAGTACTTC CSASGGPSYEQYF
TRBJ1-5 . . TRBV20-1 TGCAGTGCTAGTCCCCGTATGGGACAGCCCCAGCATTTT CSASPRMGQPQHF
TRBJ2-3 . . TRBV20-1 TGCAGTGCTAGAGATCCAAACGGAAGGGATACGCAGTATTTT CSARDPNGRDTQYF
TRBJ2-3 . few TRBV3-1 TGTGCCAGCAGCCAAGATCTTGTGGACCCGTGGACAGATACGCAGTATTTT CASSQDLVDPWTDTQYF
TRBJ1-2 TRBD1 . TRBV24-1 TGTGCCACCAGCCCGACAGGGTATGGCTACACCTTC CATSPTGYGYTF
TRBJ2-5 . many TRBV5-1 TGCGCCAGCAGCTTAGGAGGGAACCAAGAGACCCAGTACTTC CASSLGGNQETQYF
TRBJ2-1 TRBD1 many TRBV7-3 TGTGCCAGGGCTACCCGACAGGGGGAAAATGAGCAGTTCTTC CARATRQGENEQFF
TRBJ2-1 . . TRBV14 TGTGCCAGCAGCCCCAGGTTCCTGAGCCCCTACAATGAGCGGTTCTTC CASSPRFLSPYNERFF
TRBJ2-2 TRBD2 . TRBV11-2 TGTGCCAGCGGGCCCCTAGCGGAGAACACCGGGGAGCGGTTTTTT CASGPLAENTGERFF
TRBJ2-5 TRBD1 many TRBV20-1 TGCAGTGCTTGGGACAGTCTCCAAGAGACCCAGTACTTC CSAWDSLQETQYF
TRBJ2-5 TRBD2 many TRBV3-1 TGTGCCAGCAGCCAAGAGAGGCTAGCGGTTCAAGAGACCCAGTACTTC CASSQERLAVQETQYF
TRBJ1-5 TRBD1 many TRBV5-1 TGCGCCAGCAGCTTGGGGGACAGGGGGAACAATCAGCCCCAGCATTTT CASSLGDRGNNQPQHF
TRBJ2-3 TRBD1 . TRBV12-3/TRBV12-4 TGTGCCAGCTGCCCAGGGGGAGTGAGAGCAGATACGCAGTATTTT CASCPGGVRADTQYF
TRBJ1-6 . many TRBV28 TGTGCCAGCAGTTTATGGTCGTTACAGGATTCACCCCTCCACTTT CASSLWSLQDSPLHF
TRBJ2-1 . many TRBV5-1 TGCGCCAGCAGCTTGGATCAGCGGAATGAGCAGTTCTTC CASSLDQRNEQFF
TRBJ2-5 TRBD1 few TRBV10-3 TGTGCCATCAGTGAGTCGAAACCGAGGACAGGGGGCAGAGAGACCCAGTACTTC CAISESKPRTGGRETQYF
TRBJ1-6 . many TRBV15 TGTGCCACCAGCAGAGCAGTGGGGACGGGAAATTCACCCCTCCACTTT CATSRAVGTGNSPLHF
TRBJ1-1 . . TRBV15 TGTGCCACCAGCACCTTCGGGGAGCCCGTGAACACTGAAGCTTTCTTT CATSTFGEPVNTEAFF
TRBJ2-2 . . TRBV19 TGTGCCAGTAGTATAGTCGAAACGAACACCGGGGAGCTGTTTTTT CASSIVETNTGELFF
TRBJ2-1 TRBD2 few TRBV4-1 TGCGCCAGCAGCCACTCGCTAGCGGGAGACGACAATGAGCAGTTCTTC CASSHSLAGDDNEQFF
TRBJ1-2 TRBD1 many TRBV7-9 TGTGCCAGCAGCTTAAACCTGAGGGACAGGGAAGGCTACACCTTC CASSLNLRDREGYTF
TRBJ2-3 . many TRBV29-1 TGCAGCGTTGGGCTGCGGGGCACAGATACGCAGTATTTT CSVGLRGTDTQYF
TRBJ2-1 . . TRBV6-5 TGTGCCAGCAGTACTCCGGGATTGGGGCAGTTCTTC CASSTPGLGQFF
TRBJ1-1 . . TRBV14 TGTGCCAGCAGCCGTAGTGTCGCTCTTTTGAACACTGAAGCTTTCTTT CASSRSVALLNTEAFF
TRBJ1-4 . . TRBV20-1 TGCAGTGCTAGAGCGCCGGGACTTAATGAAAAACTGTTTTTT CSARAPGLNEKLFF
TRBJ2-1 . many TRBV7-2 TGTGCCAGCAGCGTGAACAATGAGCAGTTCTTC CASSVNNEQFF
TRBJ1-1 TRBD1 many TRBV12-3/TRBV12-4 TGTGCCAGCAGATGGAAGACAGGGGGTTTGATCGACACTGAAGCTTTCTTT CASRWKTGGLIDTEAFF
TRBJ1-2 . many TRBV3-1 TGTGCCAGCAGCCAAGATGACGGCGGCTATGGCTACACCTTC CASSQDDGGYGYTF
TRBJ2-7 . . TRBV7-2 TGTGCCAGCAGCTTCAGCACGACCTACGAGCAGTACTTC CASSFSTTYEQYF
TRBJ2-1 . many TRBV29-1 TGCAGCGGACGGGTCCCTTACTCAAGCTCCTACAATGAGCAGTTCTTC CSGRVPYSSSYNEQFF
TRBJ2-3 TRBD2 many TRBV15 TGTGCCACCAGTATACGACTAGCGGGGGACACAGATACGCAGTATTTT CATSIRLAGDTDTQYF
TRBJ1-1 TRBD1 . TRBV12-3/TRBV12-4 TGTGCCAGCAGTTTCGGCCGACAGGGGAGAACTGAAGCTTTCTTT CASSFGRQGRTEAFF
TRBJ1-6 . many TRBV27 TGTGCCAGCAGATTTCCCTGGTCGGTGAATTCACCCCTCCACTTT CASRFPWSVNSPLHF
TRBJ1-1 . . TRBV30 TGTGCCTGGAGTGTAGGGGGATTGGGGGCTGAAGCTTTCTTT CAWSVGGLGAEAFF